This TCR beta chain comes out of a study of cytomegalovirus exposure and HLA in healthy donors. Regarding the study as a whole: Association with HLA alleles at 0.05 false discovery rate was found for roughly 17,000 TCR beta sequences in a later analysis. The study listed 150 to 200 cytomegalovirus-associated TCR beta chains.

Trimming cost V 1 base and J 0 bases, with 3 bases left between them. The CDR3 has 13 amino acids. The germline V gene has CDR1 GTSNPN and CDR2 SVGIG (reference sequence). Use of 60 Vbeta and 13 Jbeta primers characterized the PCR. Data came from immunoSEQ multiplex PCR; TCRdb stores just in-frame clones and leaves some out. The sample has about 75,000 clones, and its top ten clones hold around 2.5%. Concerning this clone: Its antigen remains unknown.

The TCR originated in a man aged 35 to 55 in good health and CMV-seronegative. Sequences were obtained from PBMCs. This chain links TRBV30 with TRBJ1-4, with unresolved D. This CDR3 is CAWSGATNEKLFF. The CDR3, as DNA: TGTGCCTGGAGTGGCGCAACTAATGAAAAACTGTTTTTT.